A single sample gave rise to the 17 T cell receptor beta chains below, sequenced in a study of cytomegalovirus exposure and HLA in healthy donors. Researchers ran the PCR with 60 Vbeta and 13 Jbeta primers. Generated by immunoSEQ multiplex PCR, the TCRdb table keeps only in-frame clones and is missing some. The repertoire holds over 150,000 clones, roughly 81% seen once, with less than 15% in the top ten. The sequencing input was PBMCs. These receptors originate from a woman aged 50 to 60 in good health and CMV-seronegative.

The chain is built from TRBV5-8 and TRBJ1-4; 8 bases are a match to TRBD1. The CDR3 is made up of 15 amino acids. Germline V gene lookup returns CDR1 SGHTS and CDR2 YDEGEE. V shed 4 bases and J 8 bases; nucleotides not matched to a gene: 10. The CDR3 sequence: CASSPLTGDFEKLFF. The CDR3 DNA is TGTGCCAGCAGCCCCCTGACAGGGGATTTCGAAAAACTGTTTTTT.

The chain has TRBV4-3 and TRBJ1-1; D ambiguous. Deletions cut 0 bases from V and 0 bases from J, with 11 bases between. Germline CDR1 and CDR2: LGHNA and YSLEER. CDR3 length: 16 amino acids. CDR3 nucleotides: TGCGCCAGCAGCCAAGACCTGTATCGGGTGAACACTGAAGCTTTCTTT. It translates to CASSQDLYRVNTEAFF.

This clone was seen a single time. This sequence joins TRBV11-3 and TRBJ1-1; perhaps TRBD1 as D (5 bases). Germline lookup yields CDR1 SGHNT and CDR2 YENEEA. V was clipped by 3 bases and J by 4 bases, with 9 bases between them. CDR3 size: 13 residues. CDR3 bases: TGTGCCAGCAGCTTGGGTAGGGGCACTGAAGCTTTCTTT. Protein product: CASSLGRGTEAFF.

This clone was recorded once. V usage is TRBV2 and J usage is TRBJ2-1, with 8 bases identical to TRBD2. The junction had 15 bases not matched to a gene; V was cut back by 7 bases and J by 10 bases. Germline CDR1 and CDR2: SNHLY and FYNNEI. The CDR3 runs to 15 residues. CDR3 residues: CASTQLRLASGEQFF. The DNA for the CDR3 is TGTGCCAGCACGCAATTGAGACTAGCGTCGGGCGAGCAGTTCTTC.

V and J are TRBV5-1 and TRBJ2-6, with TRBD1 as a possible D gene (5 bases). Germline V lookup: CDR1 SGHRS, CDR2 YFSETQ. The CDR3 has 20 amino acids. The V end lost 3 bases, the J end lost 0 bases, and 22 bases lay between the germline ends. CDR3 protein: CASSWENRQTLISGANVLTF. The CDR3 DNA reads TGCGCCAGCAGCTGGGAAAATAGACAGACCCTCATCTCTGGGGCCAACGTCCTGACTTTC. The full variable domain, rest sourced from reference TRBV5-1 and TRBJ2-6, is KAGVTQTPRYLIKTRGQQVTLSCSPISGHRSVSWYQQTPGQGLQFLFEYFSETQRNKGNFPGRFSGRQFSNSRSEMNVSTLELGDSALYLCASSWENRQTLISGANVLTFGAGSRLTVL.

The chain links TRBV5-1 to TRBJ2-7; D is undetermined. This CDR3 spans 14 amino acids. The V end was cut by 1 base, the J end by 1 base, with 9 bases between. CDR1 and CDR2 from the germline V gene are SGHRS and YFSETQ. The CDR3 DNA is TGCGCCAGCAGCTTGAGCTATTGGTCCTACGAGCAGTACTTC. Translated, it gives CASSLSYWSYEQYF.

The V and J genes are TRBV2 and TRBJ2-1, with TRBD2 matching 8 bases. The CDR3 is 15 residues long. Per germline, CDR1 SNHLY and CDR2 FYNNEI. With 4 bases clipped from V and 7 bases from J, the junction kept 9 bases outside the gene matches. The CDR3 loop reads CASSALAGFSNEQFF. The CDR3 DNA sequence: TGTGCCAGCAGTGCGTTAGCGGGATTTAGTAATGAGCAGTTCTTC.

The chain joins TRBV19 to TRBJ2-1; TRBD2 matches at 9 bases. J was trimmed by 9 bases and V by 3 bases; bases with no gene match: 12. This CDR3 has 16 residues. The germline gives CDR1 LNHDA, CDR2 SQIVND (reference sequence). The CDR3: CASSMGLAGRLGEQFF. For the CDR3, the DNA is TGTGCCAGTAGTATGGGGCTAGCGGGAAGGTTAGGTGAGCAGTTCTTC. Using reference TRBV19 and TRBJ2-1 for the parts outside the CDR3, the full variable domain is DGGITQSPKYLFRKEGQNVTLSCEQNLNHDAMYWYRQDPGQGLRLIYYSQIVNDFQKGDIAEGYSVSREKKESFPLTVTSAQKNPTAFYLCASSMGLAGRLGEQFFGPGTRLTVL.

V is TRBV28 and J is TRBJ2-7, with D unclear. Looked up from germline, CDR1 is MDHEN and CDR2 is SYDVKM. With 3 bases removed from V and 4 bases from J, the gap between germline ends came to 10 bases. The CDR3 spans 13 residues. This CDR3 is CASSFTAPYEQYF. The CDR3 coding sequence is TGTGCCAGCAGTTTTACTGCCCCATACGAGCAGTACTTC.

This chain's CDR3 is CASSLGTNYYGYTF. In DNA, the CDR3 is TGTGCCAGCAGCCTCGGGACAAACTATTATGGCTACACCTTC. The V and J genes are TRBV5-6 and TRBJ1-2, with TRBD1 as a possible D gene (6 bases). This CDR3 region has 14 residues. Trimming left V 4 bases short and J 5 bases short, with 15 bases between. Germline loops: CDR1 SGHDT, CDR2 YYEEEE.

The V call is TRBV5-6, the J call TRBJ2-5, with D perhaps TRBD1 (7 bases). Germline V gene lookup returns CDR1 SGHDT and CDR2 YYEEEE. The CDR3 is 15 residues long. V lost 4 bases and J 4 bases, leaving 17 bases between the germline ends. The CDR3 sequence is CASSPWWRGRETQYF. CDR3 DNA sequence: TGTGCCAGCAGCCCATGGTGGAGGGGGCGAGAGACCCAGTACTTC. The full variable domain, rest sourced from reference TRBV5-6 and TRBJ2-5, is DAGVTQSPTHLIKTRGQQVTLRCSPKSGHDTVSWYQQALGQGPQFIFQYYEEEERQRGNFPDRFSGHQFPNYSSELNVNALLLGDSALYLCASSPWWRGRETQYFGPGTRLLVL.

The chain combines TRBV7-2 with TRBJ1-1; tentative D call: TRBD1 (5 bases). V was trimmed by 4 bases and J by 3 bases, leaving 12 bases between them. The CDR3 totals 14 residues. Looked up from germline, CDR1 is SGHTA and CDR2 is FQGNSA. The CDR3 DNA sequence: TGTGCCAGCAGCTCGTACAGGTGGGACACTGAAGCTTTCTTT. Translated: CASSSYRWDTEAFF.

In this sample, this clone turned up once. The J gene is TRBJ2-2, the V gene TRBV4-3, with 9 nucleotides matching TRBD2. V gave up 0 bases and J gave up 1 base; unmatched junction bases: 3. The CDR3 has 17 amino acids. Germline V lookup: CDR1 LGHNA, CDR2 YSLEER. CDR3 sequence (DNA): TGCGCCAGCAGCCAAGACTTTAGCGGGGGGAACACCGGGGAGCTGTTTTTT. Protein product: CASSQDFSGGNTGELFF.

This chain uses TRBV7-2 with TRBJ2-1; TRBD2 is a possible D gene (6 bases). Germline CDR1 reads SGHTA; CDR2 reads FQGNSA. Deletions cut 1 base from V and 0 bases from J, with 7 bases between. CDR3 length: 15 amino acids. The CDR3 sequence is CASSLVEGSYNEQFF. CDR3 coding DNA: TGTGCCAGCAGCTTAGTGGAGGGCTCCTACAATGAGCAGTTCTTC.

This clone appeared a few times. The chain has TRBV18 and TRBJ2-7; TRBD1 might be the D (5 bases). This CDR3 has 15 amino acids. CDR1 is KGHSH, CDR2 LQKENI, per germline. Between the trimmed V and J ends, which lost 3 bases and 4 bases, there was a span of 16 bases. The CDR3 spells CASSPQDGPGYEQYF. The CDR3 coding sequence is TGTGCCAGCTCACCTCAGGACGGGCCAGGGTACGAGCAGTACTTC. The variable domain in full, with the rest retrieved from reference TRBV18 and TRBJ2-7, is NAGVMQNPRHLVRRRGQEARLRCSPMKGHSHVYWYRQLPEEGLKFMVYLQKENIIDESGMPKERFSAEFPKEGPSILRIQQVVRGDSAAYFCASSPQDGPGYEQYFGPGTRLTVT.

CDR3 region: CAWSRGEPLGAQHF. The CDR3 nucleotides read TGTGCCTGGAGTCGGGGGGAACCCCTCGGAGCCCAGCATTTT. The rearrangement links TRBV30 to TRBJ1-5; TRBD1 is a possible D gene (5 bases). This CDR3 has 14 amino acids. The V and J ends lost 2 bases and 11 bases respectively, with 19 bases between them. From germline, CDR1 is GTSNPN and CDR2 SVGIG (reference sequence).

This clone was detected only a few times. The chain carries TRBV27 and TRBJ2-5; D is unclear. Between the trimmed V and J ends, which lost 7 bases and 11 bases, there was a span of 14 bases. Germline V lookup: CDR1 MNHEY, CDR2 SMNVEV (reference sequence). This CDR3 has 11 amino acids. CDR3 in DNA: TGTGCCAGCACCCTCTCGGGTGAGCAGTACTTC. It encodes CASTLSGEQYF.